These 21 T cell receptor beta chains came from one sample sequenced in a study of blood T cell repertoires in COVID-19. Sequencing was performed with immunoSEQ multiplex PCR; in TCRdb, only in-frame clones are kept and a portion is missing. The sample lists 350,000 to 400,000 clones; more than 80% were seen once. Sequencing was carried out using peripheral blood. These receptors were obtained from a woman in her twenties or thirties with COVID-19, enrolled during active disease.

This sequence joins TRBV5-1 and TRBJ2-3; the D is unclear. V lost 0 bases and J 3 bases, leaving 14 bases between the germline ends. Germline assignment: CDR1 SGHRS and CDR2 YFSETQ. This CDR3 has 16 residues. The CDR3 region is CASSLAVGYLTDTQYF. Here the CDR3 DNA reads TGCGCCAGCAGCTTGGCTGTGGGCTACTTGACAGATACGCAGTATTTT.

The CDR3 here is CASSIEKTQYF. CDR3 DNA sequence: TGTGCCAGCAGTATTGAGAAGACCCAGTACTTC. The gene calls are TRBV28 and TRBJ2-5, with unresolved D. Trimming took 5 bases from V and 6 from J, leaving 7 bases between them. Germline CDR1 MDHEN, CDR2 SYDVKM. This CDR3 spans 11 amino acids.

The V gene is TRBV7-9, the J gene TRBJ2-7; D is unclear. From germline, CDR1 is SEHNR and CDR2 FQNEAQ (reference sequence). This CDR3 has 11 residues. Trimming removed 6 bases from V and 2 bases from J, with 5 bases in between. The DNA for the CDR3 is TGTGCCAGCAGACAGCCCTACGAGCAGTACGTC. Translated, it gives CASRQPYEQYV.

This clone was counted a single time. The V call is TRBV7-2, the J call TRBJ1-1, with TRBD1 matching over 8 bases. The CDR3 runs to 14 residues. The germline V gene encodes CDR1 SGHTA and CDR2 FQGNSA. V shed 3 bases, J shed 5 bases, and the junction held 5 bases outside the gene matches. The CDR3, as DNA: TGTGCCAGCAGCTTTGACAGGGGTAGTACTGAAGCTTTCTTT. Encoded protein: CASSFDRGSTEAFF.

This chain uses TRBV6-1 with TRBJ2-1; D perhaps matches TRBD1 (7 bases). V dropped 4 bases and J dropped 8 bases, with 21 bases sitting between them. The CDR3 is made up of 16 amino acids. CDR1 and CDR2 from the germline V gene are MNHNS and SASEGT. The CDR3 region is CASSVTRTGTGDEQFF. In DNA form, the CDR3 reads TGTGCCAGCAGTGTTACCCGGACAGGCACGGGGGATGAGCAGTTCTTC.

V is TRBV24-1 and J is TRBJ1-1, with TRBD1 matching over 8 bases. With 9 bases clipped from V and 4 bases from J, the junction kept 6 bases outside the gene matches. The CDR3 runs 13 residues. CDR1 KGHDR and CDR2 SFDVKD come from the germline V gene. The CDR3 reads CATSLTGATEAFF. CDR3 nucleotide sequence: TGTGCCACCTCGTTGACAGGGGCCACTGAAGCTTTCTTT.

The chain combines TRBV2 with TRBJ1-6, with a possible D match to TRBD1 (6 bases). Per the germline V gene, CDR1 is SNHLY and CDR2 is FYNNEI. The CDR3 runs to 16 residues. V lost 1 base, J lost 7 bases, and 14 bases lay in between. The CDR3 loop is CASSEGPGQPNSPLHF. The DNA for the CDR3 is TGTGCCAGCAGTGAAGGACCTGGACAGCCAAATTCACCCCTCCACTTT.

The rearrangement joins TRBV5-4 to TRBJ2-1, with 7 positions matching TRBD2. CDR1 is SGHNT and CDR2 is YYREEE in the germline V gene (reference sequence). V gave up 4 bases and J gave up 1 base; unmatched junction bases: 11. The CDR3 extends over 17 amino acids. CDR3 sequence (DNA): TGTGCCAGCAGCCCTCGTCCCCTAGCGGATTCCTACAATGAGCAGTTCTTC. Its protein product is CASSPRPLADSYNEQFF.

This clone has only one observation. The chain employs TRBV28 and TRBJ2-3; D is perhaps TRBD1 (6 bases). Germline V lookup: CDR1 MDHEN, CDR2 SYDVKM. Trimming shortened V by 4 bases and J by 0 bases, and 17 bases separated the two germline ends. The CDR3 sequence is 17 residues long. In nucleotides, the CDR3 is TGTGCCAGCAGTTCCACCCCCGGGACAACCAGCACAGATACGCAGTATTTT. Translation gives CASSSTPGTTSTDTQYF.

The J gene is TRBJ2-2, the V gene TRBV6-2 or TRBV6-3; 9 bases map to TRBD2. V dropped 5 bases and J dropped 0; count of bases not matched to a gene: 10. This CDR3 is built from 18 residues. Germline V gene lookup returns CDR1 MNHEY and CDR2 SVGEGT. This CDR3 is CASSPGTSFSSNTGELFF. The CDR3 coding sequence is TGTGCCAGCAGTCCCGGGACTAGCTTCTCATCGAACACCGGGGAGCTGTTTTTT.

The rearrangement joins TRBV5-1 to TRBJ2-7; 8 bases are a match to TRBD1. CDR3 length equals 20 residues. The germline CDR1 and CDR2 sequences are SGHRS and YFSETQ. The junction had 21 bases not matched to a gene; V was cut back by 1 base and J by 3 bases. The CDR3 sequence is CASSLFSPGGPTSVNYEQYF. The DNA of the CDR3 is TGCGCCAGCAGCTTGTTTTCACCAGGGGGCCCCACCTCCGTTAACTACGAGCAGTACTTC.

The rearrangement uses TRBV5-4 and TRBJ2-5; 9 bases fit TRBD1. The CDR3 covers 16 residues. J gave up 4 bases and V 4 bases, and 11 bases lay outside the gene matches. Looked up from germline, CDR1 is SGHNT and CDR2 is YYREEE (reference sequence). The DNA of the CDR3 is TGTGCCAGCAGCGAAGGGACAGGGTGGACGCGAGAGACCCAGTACTTC. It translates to CASSEGTGWTRETQYF.

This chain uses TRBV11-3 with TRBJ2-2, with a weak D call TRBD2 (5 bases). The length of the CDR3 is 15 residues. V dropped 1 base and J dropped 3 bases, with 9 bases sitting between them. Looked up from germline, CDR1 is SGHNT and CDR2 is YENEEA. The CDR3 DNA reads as TGTGCCAGCAGCTTAGTCTCGGGATACACCGGGGAGCTGTTTTTT. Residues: CASSLVSGYTGELFF.

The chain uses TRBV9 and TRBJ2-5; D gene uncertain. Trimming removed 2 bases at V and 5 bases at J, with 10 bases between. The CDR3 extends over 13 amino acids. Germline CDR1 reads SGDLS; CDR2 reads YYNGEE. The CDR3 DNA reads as TGTGCCAGCAGCGTCTGGCCCGGGGAGACCCAGTACTTC. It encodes CASSVWPGETQYF.

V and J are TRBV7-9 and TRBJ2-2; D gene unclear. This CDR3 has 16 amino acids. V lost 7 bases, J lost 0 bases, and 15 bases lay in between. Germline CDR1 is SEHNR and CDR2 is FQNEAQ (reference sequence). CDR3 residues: CASTPLGAPNTGELFF. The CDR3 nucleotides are TGTGCCAGCACCCCCCTCGGAGCTCCGAACACCGGGGAGCTGTTTTTT.

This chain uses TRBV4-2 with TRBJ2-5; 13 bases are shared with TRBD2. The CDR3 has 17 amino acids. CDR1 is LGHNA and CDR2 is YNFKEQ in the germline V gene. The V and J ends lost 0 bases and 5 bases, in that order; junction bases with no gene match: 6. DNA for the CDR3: TGTGCCAGCAGCCAAGATACTAGCGGGGGGGTATGGGAGACCCAGTACTTC. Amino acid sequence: CASSQDTSGGVWETQYF.

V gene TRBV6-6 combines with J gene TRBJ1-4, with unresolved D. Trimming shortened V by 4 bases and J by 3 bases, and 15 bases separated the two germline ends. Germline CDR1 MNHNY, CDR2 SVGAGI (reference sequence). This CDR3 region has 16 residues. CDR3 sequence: CASSFQARVANEKLFF. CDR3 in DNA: TGTGCCAGCAGTTTCCAGGCCCGAGTAGCTAATGAAAAACTGTTTTTT.

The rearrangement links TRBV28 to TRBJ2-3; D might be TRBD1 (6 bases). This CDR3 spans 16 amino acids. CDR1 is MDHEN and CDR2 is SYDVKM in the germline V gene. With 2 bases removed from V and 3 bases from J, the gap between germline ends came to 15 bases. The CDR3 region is CASSLRTTGSTDTQYF. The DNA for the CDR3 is TGTGCCAGCAGTTTACGTACTACAGGGTCTACAGATACGCAGTATTTT.

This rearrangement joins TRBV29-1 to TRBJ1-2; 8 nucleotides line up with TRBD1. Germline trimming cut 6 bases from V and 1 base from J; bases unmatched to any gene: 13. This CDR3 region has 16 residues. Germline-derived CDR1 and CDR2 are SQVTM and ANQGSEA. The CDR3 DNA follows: TGCAGCGTCGACGGCAGGGTACAGGGGGTTAACTATGGCTACACCTTC. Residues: CSVDGRVQGVNYGYTF.

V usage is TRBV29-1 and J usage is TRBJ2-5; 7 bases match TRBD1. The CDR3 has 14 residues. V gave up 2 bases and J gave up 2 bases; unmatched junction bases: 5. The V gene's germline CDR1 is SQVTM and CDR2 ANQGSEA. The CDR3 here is CSVEPQGWQETQYF. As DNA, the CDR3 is TGCAGCGTTGAACCACAGGGGTGGCAAGAGACCCAGTACTTC.

The CDR3 protein is CASSQGAIGNQPQHF. CDR3 sequence (DNA): TGTGCCAGTAGTCAGGGTGCGATCGGCAATCAGCCCCAGCATTTT. The chain carries TRBV19 and TRBJ1-5, with D perhaps TRBD1 (5 bases). CDR1 is LNHDA and CDR2 is SQIVND in the germline V gene (reference sequence). V was pared by 5 bases and J by 2 bases, with 13 bases between. The CDR3 is made up of 15 amino acids. Using reference TRBV19 and TRBJ1-5 for the parts outside the CDR3, the full variable domain is DGGITQSPKYLFRKEGQNVTLSCEQNLNHDAMYWYRQDPGQGLRLIYYSQIVNDFQKGDIAEGYSVSREKKESFPLTVTSAQKNPTAFYLCASSQGAIGNQPQHFGDGTRLSIL.